The present TCR beta chain was sequenced within a study of breast tumors, draining lymph nodes, adjacent tissues. Whole-study results and caveats: The lymph node origin of tumor T cells was framed as consistent with a hypothesis, not demonstrated.

CDR3 length equals 11 residues. In germline, CDR1 is MNHNS, CDR2 SASEGT. Trimming shortened V by 3 bases and J by 3 bases, and 2 bases separated the two germline ends. The lymph nodes were axillary draining lymph nodes from breast cancer patients. This clonotype was seen repeatedly, ten times or more. The antigen is undetermined. TCRdb recomputed calls from the multiplex PCR reads with MiXCR, one row per CDR3 protein. The table includes around 100,000 distinct CDR3 sequences, 21% detected once. Sample: axillary lymph node tissue. The origin of this receptor is a female donor with breast cancer. Some clones in this sample may be carry-over from other donors' samples. The J gene is TRBJ2-5, the V gene TRBV6-1; the D is unclear. The CDR3 DNA reads as TGTGCCAGCAGTGAGGAAGAGACCCAGTACTTC. Its protein is CASSEEETQYF.